This is a list of T cell receptor beta chains from one sample in a study of T cell repertoires in cytomegalovirus infection. Which antigens these TCRs recognize remains unknown. TCRdb called the reads again in MiXCR, with one record for every CDR3 protein. The sample holds roughly 990,000 distinct CDR3 sequences, more than 25% seen once. This material consisted of cultured CD8+ T cells from PBMCs, taken from culture after CMV antigen stimulation. Every receptor here comes from a human donor in good health (CMV status not recorded). Some clones in this sample may be carry-over from other donors' samples. Each CDR3 is given with its conserved first and last residue. D genes are given only for firm matches. Only part of the rows carry a size: once, few, many, or a class if the clone is expanded.

j_call: TRBJ2-1
v_call: TRBV20-1
clone_size: few
d_call: NA
cdr3_aa: CSARDREGYNEQFF
cdr3_nt: TGCAGTGCTCGTGACAGAGAGGGGTACAATGAGCAGTTCTTC

j_call: TRBJ1-2
v_call: TRBV4-3
clone_size: NA
d_call: NA
cdr3_aa: CASSLSPQGFYGYTF
cdr3_nt: TGCGCCAGCAGCCTCTCTCCCCAGGGATTTTATGGCTACACCTTC

j_call: TRBJ2-5
v_call: TRBV7-9
clone_size: few
d_call: NA
cdr3_aa: CASSLAPTGQETQYF
cdr3_nt: TGTGCCAGCAGCTTAGCCCCGACGGGCCAAGAGACCCAGTACTTC

j_call: TRBJ1-2
v_call: TRBV6-5
clone_size: NA
d_call: NA
cdr3_aa: CASSTTGSYGYTF
cdr3_nt: TGTGCCAGCAGTACGACAGGATCCTATGGCTACACCTTC

j_call: TRBJ2-1
v_call: TRBV12-5
clone_size: NA
d_call: NA
cdr3_aa: CASGFGGQANEQFF
cdr3_nt: TGTGCTAGTGGTTTTGGGGGGCAAGCGAATGAGCAGTTCTTC

j_call: TRBJ2-5
v_call: TRBV7-9
clone_size: few
d_call: TRBD2
cdr3_aa: CASTTGGPRETQYF
cdr3_nt: TGTGCCAGCACCACGGGGGGGCCTCGAGAGACCCAGTACTTC

j_call: TRBJ2-7
v_call: TRBV2
clone_size: few
d_call: TRBD2
cdr3_aa: CASSLAGGPNEQYF
cdr3_nt: TGTGCCAGCAGTTTAGCGGGGGGGCCCAACGAGCAGTACTTC

j_call: TRBJ2-3
v_call: TRBV6-8
clone_size: NA
d_call: NA
cdr3_aa: CASSYDGDTQYF
cdr3_nt: TGTGCCAGCAGTTACGACGGTGATACGCAGTATTTT

j_call: TRBJ2-3
v_call: TRBV18
clone_size: NA
d_call: NA
cdr3_aa: CASSRRGALGTDTQYF
cdr3_nt: TGTGCCAGCTCCCGCCGGGGAGCCCTAGGCACAGATACGCAGTATTTT

j_call: TRBJ1-2
v_call: TRBV6-5
clone_size: few
d_call: NA
cdr3_aa: CASRFRGNYGYTF
cdr3_nt: TGTGCCAGCAGGTTCAGGGGCAACTATGGCTACACCTTC

j_call: TRBJ2-5
v_call: TRBV4-3
clone_size: NA
d_call: TRBD2
cdr3_aa: CASSQVRLAGQETQYF
cdr3_nt: TGCGCCAGCAGCCAAGTACGGCTAGCGGGGCAAGAGACCCAGTACTTC

j_call: TRBJ2-5
v_call: TRBV7-6
clone_size: many
d_call: TRBD2
cdr3_aa: CASSLTSGGAETQYF
cdr3_nt: TGTGCCAGCAGCTTAACGAGCGGGGGGGCTGAGACCCAGTACTTC

j_call: TRBJ2-2
v_call: TRBV3-1
clone_size: NA
d_call: NA
cdr3_aa: CASSQAGQNTGELFF
cdr3_nt: TGTGCCAGCAGCCAAGCGGGACAAAACACCGGGGAGCTGTTTTTT

j_call: TRBJ2-7
v_call: TRBV5-1
clone_size: NA
d_call: TRBD2
cdr3_aa: CASSGRPGGTYEQYF
cdr3_nt: TGCGCCAGCAGCGGACGACCGGGGGGGACCTACGAGCAGTACTTC

j_call: TRBJ1-1
v_call: TRBV12-3/TRBV12-4
clone_size: few
d_call: NA
cdr3_aa: CASIGDRLTEAFF
cdr3_nt: TGTGCCAGCATCGGAGACAGACTCACTGAAGCTTTCTTT

j_call: TRBJ2-1
v_call: TRBV27
clone_size: few
d_call: NA
cdr3_aa: CASIPTGGGQYNEQFF
cdr3_nt: TGTGCCAGCATTCCCACGGGCGGGGGCCAGTACAATGAGCAGTTCTTC

j_call: TRBJ1-1
v_call: TRBV5-1
clone_size: NA
d_call: TRBD1
cdr3_aa: CASSSRDRDATEAFF
cdr3_nt: TGCGCCAGCAGCAGCCGGGACAGGGATGCCACTGAAGCTTTCTTT

j_call: TRBJ2-3
v_call: TRBV6-1
clone_size: NA
d_call: NA
cdr3_aa: CASSRSLADTQYF
cdr3_nt: TGTGCCAGCAGCCGGTCCCTCGCAGATACGCAGTATTTT

j_call: TRBJ2-2
v_call: TRBV6-1
clone_size: NA
d_call: TRBD2
cdr3_aa: CASSFSGGAGGELFF
cdr3_nt: TGTGCCAGCAGCTTTAGCGGGGGGGCCGGCGGGGAGCTGTTTTTT

j_call: TRBJ2-3
v_call: TRBV7-2
clone_size: NA
d_call: TRBD2
cdr3_aa: CASIPLAGGVDTQYF
cdr3_nt: TGTGCCAGCATCCCCCTAGCGGGGGGGGTAGATACGCAGTATTTT

j_call: TRBJ2-1
v_call: TRBV6-4
clone_size: few
d_call: NA
cdr3_aa: CASSDSIWVDEQFF
cdr3_nt: TGTGCCAGCAGTGACTCGATATGGGTTGATGAGCAGTTCTTC

j_call: TRBJ1-6
v_call: TRBV14
clone_size: NA
d_call: TRBD1
cdr3_aa: CASSQDQGAGSPLHF
cdr3_nt: TGTGCCAGCAGCCAAGATCAGGGGGCCGGGTCACCCCTCCACTTT